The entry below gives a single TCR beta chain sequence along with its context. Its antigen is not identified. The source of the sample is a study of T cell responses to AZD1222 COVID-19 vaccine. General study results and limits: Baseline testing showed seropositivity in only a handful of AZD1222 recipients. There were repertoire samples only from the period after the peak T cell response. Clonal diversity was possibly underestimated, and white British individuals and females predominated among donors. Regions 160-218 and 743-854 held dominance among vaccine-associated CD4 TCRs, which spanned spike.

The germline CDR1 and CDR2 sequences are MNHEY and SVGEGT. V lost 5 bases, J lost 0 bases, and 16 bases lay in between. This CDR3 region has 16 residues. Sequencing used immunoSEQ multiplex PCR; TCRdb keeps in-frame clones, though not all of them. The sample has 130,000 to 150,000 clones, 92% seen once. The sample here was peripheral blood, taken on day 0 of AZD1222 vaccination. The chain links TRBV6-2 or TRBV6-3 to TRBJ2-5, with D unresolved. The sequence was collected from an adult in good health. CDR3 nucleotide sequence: TGTGCCAGCAGTCCCTGGGCAGCCCAGAACCAAGAGACCCAGTACTTC. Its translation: CASSPWAAQNQETQYF.